The 3 T cell receptor beta chains reported below all come from one sample, sequenced in a study of tumor and adjacent non-tumor tissue in lung cancer (dated 2018 in TCRdb). RNA was extracted from bulk unsorted tissue and checked for quality with a NanoDrop ND-1000 and an Agilent 2100. For the normal lung samples, distant non-tumor tissue was collected more than 3 cm away from the tumor edge. Libraries were made using multiplex PCR. TCRdb shows the sequencer as Illumina HiSeq 2500. TCRbeta libraries were built by three rounds of nested PCR using primers (Table S4), following protocols modified from ARM-PCR. TCRdb passed the public sequencing reads through fastp at Q25 and MiXCR, retaining productive beta sequences. When rows share a CDR3 protein, they turn into one entry using the most common DNA and genes. The sample data list 90,000 to 100,000 distinct CDR3 sequences, and about 80% of these were observed just once. Of the sample, less than 40% is held by the ten largest clones.

Sequenced sample: distant non-tumor lung tissue. The origin of the receptors is a man in his 60s with small cell lung cancer.

Comment on this clonotype: One end of the junction fails to match germline, which may point to a read error. The rearrangement joins TRBV29-1 to TRBJ2-1; the match to TRBD2 covers 8 bases. Germline CDR1 SQVTM, CDR2 ANQGSEA. There are 13 residues in the CDR3. The CDR3 loop reads CSIPPGGENEQFF. As DNA, the CDR3 is TGCAGCATACCCCCGGGAGGGGAGAATGAGCAATTCTTC.

V is TRBV12-3 or TRBV12-4 and J is TRBJ1-2; no definite D call. The CDR3 runs to 13 residues. Between the trimmed V and J ends, which lost 6 bases and 2 bases, there was a span of 10 bases. The CDR3 DNA reads as TGTGCCAGCAGCCTGGAGAGGAACTATGGCTACACCTTC. It is translated as CASSLERNYGYTF.

For this clonotype: One junction end does not reproduce the germline sequence, and a read error may be involved. V gene TRBV29-1 combines with J gene TRBJ2-2, with D perhaps matching TRBD2 (7 bases). In germline, CDR1 is SQVTM, CDR2 ANQGSEA. The CDR3 is made up of 12 amino acids. The CDR3 bases are TGCAGGGTTGGGGGGGTTCCCGGGGGGCTGTCTTTT. It encodes CRVGGVPGGLSF.